The rows below give T cell receptor beta chains drawn from one sample of a study of blood T cell repertoires in COVID-19. The protocol was immunoSEQ multiplex PCR, while the TCRdb copy is restricted to in-frame clones and leaves out a portion. The sample holds 9,500 to 15,000 clones, 75% to 90% seen once. Sample: peripheral blood. The receptors were gathered from a human donor in a cohort sampled during active COVID-19. Both conserved end residues are part of each CDR3. Each record gives: J gene, D gene, clone size, V gene, CDR3 protein, CDR3 DNA. A D gene is named only where the DNA matches it firmly. Size values are once, few and many counts, or a class for expanded clones, and some rows have none.

>TRBJ1-1|-|-|TRBV3-1/TRBV3-2
CASSLSGTHTEAFF
TGTGCCAGCAGCCTAAGTGGGACACACACTGAAGCTTTCTTT
>TRBJ2-1|TRBD2|-|TRBV7-6
CASSLATILAGAYNEQFF
TGTGCCAGCAGCTTAGCGACTATACTAGCGGGCGCTTACAATGAGCAGTTCTTC
>TRBJ2-5|TRBD2|-|TRBV2
CASSEVGGGASNQETQYF
TGTGCCAGCAGTGAAGTCGGCGGGGGGGCCTCGAACCAAGAGACCCAGTACTTC
>TRBJ2-1|TRBD2|-|TRBV6-5
CASSLRLATFLGQFF
TGTGCCAGCAGTCTCCGACTAGCTACCTTTTTAGGGCAGTTCTTC
>TRBJ2-1|TRBD1|-|TRBV15
CATSTSGTGIHNEQFF
TGTGCCACCAGCACCTCCGGGACAGGGATCCACAATGAGCAGTTCTTC
>TRBJ1-2|-|-|TRBV9
CASNAGVNYGYTF
TGTGCCAGCAACGCAGGGGTTAACTATGGCTACACCTTC
>TRBJ2-7|TRBD2|-|TRBV6-2/TRBV6-3
CASRPSGIYEQYF
TGTGCCAGCAGGCCTAGCGGGATCTACGAGCAGTACTTC
>TRBJ2-7|-|-|TRBV28
CAAKGVGYEQYF
TGTGCCGCTAAAGGGGTCGGCTACGAGCAGTACTTC
>TRBJ2-7|TRBD1|-|TRBV14
CASSPGQGRKYEQYF
TGTGCCAGCAGCCCAGGACAGGGTCGGAAATACGAGCAGTACTTC
>TRBJ2-1|TRBD2|-|TRBV19
CASSGTRTNEQFF
TGTGCCAGCTCCGGGACTAGGACTAATGAGCAGTTCTTC
>TRBJ2-7|-|-|TRBV18
CASSPGLSSYEQYF
TGTGCCAGCTCACCGGGACTCTCCTCCTACGAGCAGTACTTC
>TRBJ2-1|-|few|TRBV2
CASKHRGSYNEQFF
TGTGCCAGCAAACACCGAGGCTCCTACAATGAGCAGTTCTTC
>TRBJ2-1|TRBD2|-|TRBV7-8
CASSLAAGGYNEQFF
TGTGCCAGCAGCTTAGCGGCGGGGGGATACAATGAGCAGTTCTTC
>TRBJ1-1|-|-|TRBV7-9
CASIREGGMNTEAFF
TGTGCCAGCATCAGGGAGGGGGGAATGAACACTGAAGCTTTCTTT
>TRBJ1-6|-|-|TRBV21-1
CASSAFRDRRNSPLHF
TGTGCCAGCAGCGCCTTCCGGGACAGGCGCAATTCACCCCTCCACTTT
>TRBJ2-7|TRBD2|-|TRBV20-1
CSALLAGVQYF
TGCAGTGCTTTACTAGCGGGAGTGCAGTACTTC
>TRBJ1-5|-|few|TRBV16
CASSQSGQSNQPQHF
TGTGCCAGCAGCCAATCGGGACAAAGCAATCAGCCCCAGCATTTT
>TRBJ1-4|TRBD1|-|TRBV7-8
CASSLGQGGVFF
TGTGCCAGCAGCTTAGGACAGGGTGGGGTGTTTTTT
>TRBJ2-1|-|few|TRBV5-1
CASSLEGGSYNEQFF
TGCGCCAGCAGCTTGGAAGGGGGTTCGTACAATGAGCAGTTCTTC
>TRBJ1-1|-|-|TRBV19
CASHQGWLANTEAFF
TGTGCCAGCCATCAGGGGTGGCTCGCGAACACTGAAGCTTTCTTT
>TRBJ1-2|-|-|TRBV7-2
CASSTDTNNYGYTF
TGTGCCAGCAGCACGGACACCAATAACTATGGCTACACCTTC
>TRBJ2-3|TRBD2|-|TRBV6-5
CASSPLGGGTDTQYF
TGTGCCAGCAGTCCCCTGGGGGGGGGCACAGATACGCAGTATTTT
>TRBJ2-3|TRBD2|-|TRBV7-3
CASSPGLASTDTQYF
TGTGCCAGCAGCCCCGGACTAGCGAGCACAGATACGCAGTATTTT
>TRBJ2-1|TRBD1|-|TRBV7-9
CASSLVGTGNEQFF
TGTGCCAGCAGCTTAGTCGGGACAGGTAATGAGCAGTTCTTC
>TRBJ2-3|-|-|TRBV5-4
CASSSRDEGDTQYF
TGTGCCAGCAGCTCGAGGGATGAGGGAGATACGCAGTATTTT
>TRBJ2-3|TRBD1|-|TRBV5-1
CASSPGTGADTQYF
TGCGCCAGCAGCCCCGGGACAGGGGCAGATACGCAGTATTTT
>TRBJ2-7|TRBD2|once|TRBV19
CASSILAGYEQYF
TGTGCCAGTAGTATTTTAGCGGGCTACGAGCAGTACTTC
>TRBJ2-2|TRBD1|-|TRBV18
CASSRPGQGSPGELFF
TGTGCCAGCTCACGACCGGGACAGGGCAGTCCCGGGGAGCTGTTTTTT
>TRBJ1-1|TRBD1|-|TRBV2
CASTLQGDHTEAFF
TGTGCCAGCACCCTACAGGGGGATCACACTGAAGCTTTCTTT
>TRBJ2-5|TRBD1|-|TRBV25-1
CASSERTGGWETQYF
TGTGCCAGCAGTGAAAGAACAGGGGGTTGGGAGACCCAGTACTTC
>TRBJ2-7|TRBD2|-|TRBV27
CASSSSGRAVYEQYF
TGTGCCAGCAGTTCGAGCGGGAGGGCCGTATACGAGCAGTACTTC
>TRBJ2-3|-|-|TRBV14
CASSRGGASTDTQYF
TGTGCCAGCAGCCGTGGCGGAGCAAGCACAGATACGCAGTATTTT
>TRBJ2-3|-|-|TRBV7-3
CASSPGLTDTQYF
TGTGCCAGCAGTCCGGGACTTACAGATACGCAGTATTTT
>TRBJ2-7|-|-|TRBV5-1
CASSLEGKYEQYF
TGCGCCAGCAGCCTAGAGGGCAAGTACGAGCAGTACTTC
>TRBJ2-1|TRBD2|-|TRBV7-9
CASSSIAGGHNEQFF
TGTGCCAGCAGCTCTATAGCGGGAGGGCACAATGAGCAGTTCTTC
>TRBJ2-1|-|-|TRBV19
CASSPRGSGALYNEQFF
TGTGCCAGTAGCCCCCGAGGTAGCGGTGCACTCTACAATGAGCAGTTCTTC
>TRBJ2-7|TRBD2|-|TRBV27
CASSPGLAGVYEQYF
TGTGCCAGCAGTCCGGGACTAGCGGGGGTATACGAGCAGTACTTC
>TRBJ2-7|TRBD1|-|TRBV27
CATGSGGIYEQYF
TGTGCCACCGGGTCAGGGGGCATTTACGAGCAGTACTTC
>TRBJ1-5|-|-|TRBV19
CASRHEQVGNQPQHF
TGTGCCAGTCGTCATGAACAGGTCGGCAATCAGCCCCAGCATTTT
>TRBJ2-2|-|-|TRBV6-5
CASTGGQLGAGELFF
TGTGCCAGCACCGGAGGACAGTTAGGGGCCGGGGAGCTGTTTTTT
>TRBJ2-7|TRBD2|-|TRBV7-9
CASSSGLAGGRHEQYF
TGTGCCAGCAGTTCGGGACTAGCGGGAGGGCGGCACGAGCAGTACTTC